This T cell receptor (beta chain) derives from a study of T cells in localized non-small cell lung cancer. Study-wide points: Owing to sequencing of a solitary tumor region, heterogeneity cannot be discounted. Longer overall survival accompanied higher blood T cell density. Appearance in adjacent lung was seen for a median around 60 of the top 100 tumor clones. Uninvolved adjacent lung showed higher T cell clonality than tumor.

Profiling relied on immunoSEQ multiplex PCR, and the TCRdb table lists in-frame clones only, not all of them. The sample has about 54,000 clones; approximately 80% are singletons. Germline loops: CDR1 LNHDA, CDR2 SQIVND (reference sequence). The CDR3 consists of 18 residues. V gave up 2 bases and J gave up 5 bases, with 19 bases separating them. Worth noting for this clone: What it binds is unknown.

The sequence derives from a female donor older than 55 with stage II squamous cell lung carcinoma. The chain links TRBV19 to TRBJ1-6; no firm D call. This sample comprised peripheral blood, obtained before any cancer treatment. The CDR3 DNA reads TGTGCCAGTAGTATACGCGGATCAGAGCGACGGAATAATTCACCCCTCCACTTT. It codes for CASSIRGSERRNNSPLHF.